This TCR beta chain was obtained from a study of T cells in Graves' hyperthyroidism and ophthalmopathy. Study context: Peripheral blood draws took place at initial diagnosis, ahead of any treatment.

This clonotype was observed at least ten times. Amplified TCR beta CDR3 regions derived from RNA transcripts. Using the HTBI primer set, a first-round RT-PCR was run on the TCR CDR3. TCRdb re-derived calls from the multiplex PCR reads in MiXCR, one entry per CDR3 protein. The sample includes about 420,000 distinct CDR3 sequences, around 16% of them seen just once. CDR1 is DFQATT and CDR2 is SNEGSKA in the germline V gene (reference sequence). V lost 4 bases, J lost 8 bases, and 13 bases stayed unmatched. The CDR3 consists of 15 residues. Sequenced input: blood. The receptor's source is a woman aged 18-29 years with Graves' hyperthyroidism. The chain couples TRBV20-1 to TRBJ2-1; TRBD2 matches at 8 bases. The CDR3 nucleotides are TGCAGTGCTATCCCCGGGGGGGCCGTCACCGATGAGCAGTTCTTC. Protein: CSAIPGGAVTDEQFF.